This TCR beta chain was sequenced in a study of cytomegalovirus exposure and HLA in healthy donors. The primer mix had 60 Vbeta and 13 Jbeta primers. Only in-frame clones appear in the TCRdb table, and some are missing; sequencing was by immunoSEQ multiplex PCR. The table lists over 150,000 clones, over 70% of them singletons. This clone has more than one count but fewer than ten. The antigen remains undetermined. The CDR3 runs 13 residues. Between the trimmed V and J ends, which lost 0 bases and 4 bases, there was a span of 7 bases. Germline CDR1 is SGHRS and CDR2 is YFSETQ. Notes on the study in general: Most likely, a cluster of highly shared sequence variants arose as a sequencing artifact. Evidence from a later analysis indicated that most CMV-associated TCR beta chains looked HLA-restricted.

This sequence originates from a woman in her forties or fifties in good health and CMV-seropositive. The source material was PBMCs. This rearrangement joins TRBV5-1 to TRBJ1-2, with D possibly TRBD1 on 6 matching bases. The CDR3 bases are TGCGCCAGCAGCTTGGACAGGGTCTATGGCTACACCTTC. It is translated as CASSLDRVYGYTF.